The 18 T cell receptor beta chains presented below share a single source sample, sequenced in a study of response to subunit inactivated influenza vaccine (dated by TCRdb to the late 2010s). Library prep was done by RT-PCR. Sequenced using an Illumina HiSeq 2500. TCRdb ran its own pipeline on the public reads, namely fastp trimming at Q25 and MiXCR clone calling, and kept in-frame beta chains. When rows share a CDR3 protein, they turn into one entry using the most common DNA and genes. This sample lists about 520,000 distinct CDR3 sequences; roughly 9.8% were detected once. Jointly, the top ten make up about an eighth of the sample. The time point label corresponds to: approximately 40 days after influenza vaccine administration. This specimen was PBMCs from blood, taken roughly 46 days after vaccination. These receptors were taken from a man aged 50-60 years who received an inactivated influenza vaccine. Donor details come from another sample of the same person, matched by shared clones.

The sample holds many counts of this clonotype. The chain joins TRBV6-1 to TRBJ1-4, with D hard to call. Germline CDR1 MNHNS, CDR2 SASEGT. Deletions cut 6 bases from V and 3 bases from J, with 11 bases between. This CDR3 has 14 amino acids. The CDR3 DNA is TGTGCCAGCAGACCTCCGACGGCTAATGAAAAACTGTTTTTT. Amino acids: CASRPPTANEKLFF.

Ten or more counts support this clonotype. The rearrangement joins TRBV10-3 to TRBJ2-2; no clear D gene. V was clipped by 0 bases and J by 1 base, with 9 bases between them. This CDR3 has 16 amino acids. Germline-derived CDR1 and CDR2 are ENHRY and SYGVKD. CDR3 DNA sequence: TGTGCCATCAGTGAGTCATTAAGGGTGAACACCGGGGAGCTGTTTTTT. Translating gives CAISESLRVNTGELFF.

The gene calls are TRBV7-9 and TRBJ2-1, with D possibly TRBD1 on 8 matching bases. Germline V gene lookup returns CDR1 SEHNR and CDR2 FQNEAQ (reference sequence). Trimming removed 3 bases from V and 5 bases from J, with 14 bases in between. This CDR3 contains 15 residues. The CDR3, as DNA: TGTGCCAGCAGCTTGACAGGGGCGGGGGACAATGAGCAGTTCTTC. Residues: CASSLTGAGDNEQFF. The whole variable domain, filled in from reference TRBV7-9 and TRBJ2-1, reads DTGVSQNPRHKITKRGQNVTFRCDPISEHNRLYWYRQTLGQGPEFLTYFQNEAQLEKSRLLSDRFSAERPKGSFSTLEIQRTEQGDSAMYLCASSLTGAGDNEQFFGPGTRLTVL.

This clonotype was detected a few times. The chain is built from TRBV4-2 and TRBJ2-7, with 12 bases identical to TRBD2. Losses at the gene ends were 0 bases for V and 3 bases for J; bases not matched to a gene: 9. The CDR3 is 18 amino acids. Germline assignment: CDR1 LGHNA and CDR2 YNFKEQ. CDR3 loop: CASSQEGGLAGGLYEQYF. CDR3 DNA: TGTGCCAGCAGCCAAGAGGGTGGGCTAGCGGGAGGGCTCTACGAGCAGTACTTC.

The chain combines TRBV2 with TRBJ2-1, with TRBD2 as a possible D gene (5 bases). CDR1 is SNHLY, CDR2 FYNNEI, per germline. This CDR3 spans 16 amino acids. Trimming left V 2 bases short and J 9 bases short, with 20 bases between. The chain's CDR3 is CASSESLRGPVGEQFF. The CDR3, as DNA: TGTGCCAGCAGTGAAAGTTTGAGAGGGCCGGTCGGTGAGCAGTTCTTC.

A few counts support this clonotype. The chain is built from TRBV20-1 and TRBJ2-7; D remains unclear. Trimming cost V 3 bases and J 6 bases, with 9 bases left between them. The CDR3 is 11 residues long. Germline-derived CDR1 and CDR2 are DFQATT and SNEGSKA (reference sequence). Here the CDR3 DNA reads TGCAGTGCTAGCATCAGGTTCGAGCAGTACTTC. Its protein is CSASIRFEQYF.

This clonotype was detected many times. The rearrangement joins TRBV28 to TRBJ2-5; possible D gene TRBD2, 5 bases. V was trimmed by 6 bases and J by 1 base, leaving 12 bases between them. CDR3 length equals 14 residues. In germline, CDR1 is MDHEN, CDR2 SYDVKM. DNA for the CDR3: TGTGCCAGCAGGCTGGGGAGCGTCCAAGAGACCCAGTACTTC. This encodes CASRLGSVQETQYF.

The chain joins TRBV24-1 to TRBJ2-7, with TRBD1 identical over 7 bases. This CDR3 spans 15 amino acids. Germline V gene lookup returns CDR1 KGHDR and CDR2 SFDVKD. J lost 0 bases, V lost 5 bases, and 6 bases had no gene match. CDR3 in amino acids: CATSAGQVSSYEQYF. DNA of the CDR3: TGTGCCACCAGTGCCGGACAGGTCAGCTCCTACGAGCAGTACTTC.

This chain joins TRBV6-2 or TRBV6-3 and TRBJ2-6; 12 nucleotides line up with TRBD1. CDR3 length: 20 amino acids. CDR1 MNHEY and CDR2 SVGEGT come from the germline V gene. The trim removed 3 bases at V and 0 bases at J, leaving 9 bases unmatched. CDR3 coding DNA: TGTGCCAGCAGTTATTCACCGGGACAGGGGGCAAACTCTGGGGCCAACGTCCTGACTTTC. It codes for CASSYSPGQGANSGANVLTF.

This clonotype was observed many times. The chain is built from TRBV20-1 and TRBJ2-1; tentatively, D is TRBD2 (5 bases). Germline V lookup: CDR1 DFQATT, CDR2 SNEGSKA (reference sequence). The CDR3 is made up of 16 amino acids. V was clipped by 0 bases and J by 1 base, with 13 bases between them. CDR3 in amino acids: CSARDQASPSYNEQFF. In DNA, the CDR3 is TGCAGTGCTAGAGATCAGGCTAGCCCGTCCTACAATGAGCAGTTCTTC.

This clonotype was detected many times. This rearrangement joins TRBV12-3 or TRBV12-4 to TRBJ2-1, with unresolved D. V lost 6 bases, J lost 6 bases, and 9 bases lay in between. This CDR3 is 12 amino acids long. The CDR3 loop is CASRPGVNEQFF. CDR3 sequence (DNA): TGTGCCAGCAGACCTGGGGTCAATGAGCAGTTCTTC.

At least ten counts were recorded for this clonotype. V is TRBV12-3 or TRBV12-4 and J is TRBJ1-1; D ambiguous. Between the trimmed V and J ends, which lost 6 bases and 0 bases, there was a span of 8 bases. The CDR3 is 13 amino acids. For the CDR3, the DNA is TGTGCCAGCAGAACTACAGTGAACACTGAAGCTTTCTTT. It is translated as CASRTTVNTEAFF.

This clonotype was counted ten times or more. The rearrangement links TRBV20-1 to TRBJ1-5; TRBD1 aligns across 9 bases. The CDR3 is made up of 14 amino acids. V trimming: 6 bases; J trimming: 7 bases; junction bases outside the gene matches: 10. CDR1 and CDR2 (germline): DFQATT, SNEGSKA (reference sequence). As DNA, the CDR3 is TGCAGTGCGCCCGGGACAGGGAATAGACAGCCCCAGCATTTT. This translates into CSAPGTGNRQPQHF.

The table lists this clonotype with many counts. The J gene is TRBJ1-2, the V gene TRBV5-1; 8 bases map to TRBD1. CDR3 size: 15 residues. Trimming at V came to 0 bases and at J to 6 bases, leaving 7 bases not matched to a gene. Germline V gene sequence: CDR1 SGHRS, CDR2 YFSETQ. CDR3 nucleotide sequence: TGCGCCAGCAGCTTGGACGGACAGGGTCTCGATGGCTACACCTTC. It specifies CASSLDGQGLDGYTF.

The chain employs TRBV19 and TRBJ1-5; 9 bases line up with TRBD1. The germline CDR1 and CDR2 sequences are LNHDA and SQIVND (reference sequence). This CDR3 comprises 15 residues. V lost 1 base, J lost 5 bases, and 3 bases stayed unmatched. CDR3 bases: TGTGCCAGTAGTATAGGGACAGGGGAATATCAGCCCCAGCATTTT. It specifies CASSIGTGEYQPQHF.

This CDR3 reads CASSLSTETYEQYF. In DNA, the CDR3 is TGTGCCAGCAGTTTGTCGACCGAGACCTACGAGCAGTACTTC. This chain links TRBV12-3 or TRBV12-4 with TRBJ2-7; D is unresolved. Trimming removed 3 bases from V and 2 bases from J, with 11 bases in between. The CDR3 covers 14 residues.

There are many counts of this clonotype. The DNA for the CDR3 is TGTGCCAGCAGCCTCCGGGGGGGATACAATGAGCAGTTCTTC. Residues: CASSLRGGYNEQFF. The rearrangement links TRBV7-2 to TRBJ2-1, with 8 bases aligning to TRBD2. V gave up 5 bases and J gave up 4 bases; unmatched junction bases: 4. The CDR3 contains 14 residues. CDR1 is SGHTA, CDR2 FQGNSA, per germline.

The rearrangement uses TRBV6-5 and TRBJ2-3; D may be TRBD2 (7 bases). Germline lookup yields CDR1 MNHEY and CDR2 SVGAGI. Trimming cost V 3 bases and J 2 bases, with 18 bases left between them. The CDR3 loop spans 17 amino acids. In DNA, the CDR3 is TGTGCCAGCAGTTATGATCCATCGGGGGGCAACACAGATACGCAGTATTTT. This codes for CASSYDPSGGNTDTQYF.